The 2 T cell receptor beta chains presented below share a single source sample, sequenced in a study of beta chain features in type 1 diabetes listed by TCRdb under 2018. Receptor libraries were prepared by the immunoSEQ multiplex PCR assay. The entire amount of isolated RNA was reverse transcribed using the High Capacity cDNA Reverse Transcription Kit, so the sequenced TCRB transcripts were expressed ones. Drawn from immuneACCESS, this table holds only the in-frame rearrangements with V and J called that TCRdb kept. Clones are partly lost; checked studies trace under half to an unresolved V gene and leave the rest unexplained. Within this sample are some 200,000 clones, with roughly a tenth of them counted one time only. The top ten constitute 1% to 1.5% of the sample. The sequencing sample was made of central memory CD4+ T cells from blood. The receptors come from a man aged 18 to 35 in good health.

This clone was observed a few times. The genes are TRBV5-4 and TRBJ2-3; 9 bases agree with TRBD2. Per germline, CDR1 SGHNT and CDR2 YYREEE (reference sequence). V shed 3 bases, J shed 4 bases, and the junction held 6 bases outside the gene matches. This CDR3 has 15 residues. The CDR3 reads CASSSPREGADTQYF. DNA of the CDR3: TGTGCCAGCAGCTCACCGCGGGAGGGCGCAGATACGCAGTATTTT.

In this sample, this clone turned up a few times. The chain recombines TRBV2 with TRBJ2-7; D gene unclear. Germline CDR1 and CDR2: SNHLY and FYNNEI. V was cut by 2 bases and J by 4 bases, with 15 bases left in between. The CDR3 sequence is 15 residues long. The CDR3 region is CASSELPGYAYEQYF. The CDR3, as DNA: TGTGCCAGCAGTGAATTGCCCGGGTATGCGTACGAGCAGTACTTC. The full variable domain, in which reference TRBV2 and TRBJ2-7 provide the parts outside the CDR3, is EPEVTQTPSHQVTQMGQEVILRCVPISNHLYFYWYRQILGQKVEFLVSFYNNEISEKSEIFDDQFSVERPDGSNFTLKIRSTKLEDSAMYFCASSELPGYAYEQYFGPGTRLTVT.